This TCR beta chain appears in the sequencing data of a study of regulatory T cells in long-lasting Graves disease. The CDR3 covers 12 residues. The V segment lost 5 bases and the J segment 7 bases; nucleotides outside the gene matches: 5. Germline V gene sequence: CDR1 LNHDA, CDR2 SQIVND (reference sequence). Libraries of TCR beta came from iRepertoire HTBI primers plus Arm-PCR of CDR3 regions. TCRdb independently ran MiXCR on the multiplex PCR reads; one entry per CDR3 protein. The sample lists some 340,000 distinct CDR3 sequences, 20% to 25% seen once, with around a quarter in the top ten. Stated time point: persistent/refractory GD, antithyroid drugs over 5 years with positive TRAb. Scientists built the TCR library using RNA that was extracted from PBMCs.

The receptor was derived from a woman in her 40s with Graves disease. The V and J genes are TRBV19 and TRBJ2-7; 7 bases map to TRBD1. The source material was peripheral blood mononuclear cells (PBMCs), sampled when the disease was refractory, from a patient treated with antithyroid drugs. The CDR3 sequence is CASSGQVNEQYF. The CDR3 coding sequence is TGTGCCAGTAGTGGACAGGTTAATGAGCAGTACTTC.